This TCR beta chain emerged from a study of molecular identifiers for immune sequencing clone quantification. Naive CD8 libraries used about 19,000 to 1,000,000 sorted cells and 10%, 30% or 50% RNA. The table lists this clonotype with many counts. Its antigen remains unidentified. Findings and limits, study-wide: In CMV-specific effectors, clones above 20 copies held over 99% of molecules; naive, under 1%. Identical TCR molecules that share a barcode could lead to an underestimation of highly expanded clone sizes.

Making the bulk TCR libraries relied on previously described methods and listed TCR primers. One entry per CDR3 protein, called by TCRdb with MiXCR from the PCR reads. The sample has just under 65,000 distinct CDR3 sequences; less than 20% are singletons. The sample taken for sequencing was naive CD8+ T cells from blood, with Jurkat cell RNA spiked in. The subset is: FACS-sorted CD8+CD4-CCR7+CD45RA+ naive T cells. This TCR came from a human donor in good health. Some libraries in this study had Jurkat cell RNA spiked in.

CDR3 nucleotide sequence: TGTGCCAGCAGTACTGTAGCGGGACCCACAGATACGCAGTATTTT. Translated, it gives CASSTVAGPTDTQYF. This sequence joins TRBV27 and TRBJ2-3; 8 nucleotides match TRBD2. Losses at the gene ends were 5 bases for V and 2 bases for J; bases not matched to a gene: 6. The germline CDR1 and CDR2 sequences are MNHEY and SMNVEV (reference sequence). The CDR3 runs 15 residues.